One and the same sample provided the 30 T cell receptor beta chains below, sequenced in a study of regulatory T cells in long-lasting Graves disease. Arm-PCR with iRepertoire HTBI primers amplified the CDR3 regions for these TCR beta libraries. Via MiXCR, TCRdb re-called the multiplex PCR reads, giving one row per CDR3 protein. This sample carries approximately 500,000 distinct CDR3 sequences, roughly a fifth of them seen once, and the ten largest clones take over 6%. Indicated time point: persistent/refractory GD, antithyroid drugs over 5 years with positive TRAb. RNA from PBMCs was the source of the TCR library. Sample: peripheral blood mononuclear cells (PBMCs), taken when the disease was refractory, from a patient treated with antithyroid drugs. The receptors originated from a female donor with Graves disease.

This chain links TRBV7-9 with TRBJ1-1; D unresolved. The length of the CDR3 is 16 residues. Trimming stripped 4 bases from V and 0 bases from J, with 15 bases between. Germline CDR1 is SEHNR and CDR2 is FQNEAQ (reference sequence). The CDR3 sequence is CASSSAGLRMNTEAFF. The CDR3 DNA sequence: TGTGCCAGCAGCTCCGCAGGCCTTAGAATGAACACTGAAGCTTTCTTT.

This chain uses TRBV5-1 with TRBJ2-5; weak D call: TRBD2 (7 bases). V lost 0 bases, J lost 5 bases, and 14 bases lay in between. Germline V gene sequence: CDR1 SGHRS, CDR2 YFSETQ. The length of the CDR3 is 15 residues. CDR3 in amino acids: CASSLARGAGETQYF. The CDR3 coding sequence is TGCGCCAGCAGCTTGGCCCGGGGGGCAGGGGAGACCCAGTACTTC.

The chain links TRBV30 to TRBJ1-1; 7 positions agree with TRBD1. Trimming removed 4 bases from V and 4 bases from J; junction bases left unmatched: 12. CDR1 is GTSNPN, CDR2 SVGIG, per germline (reference sequence). The CDR3 loop spans 15 amino acids. CDR3 nucleotides: TGTGCCTGGACCCTTCCGGGCAGGGGGAGCACTGAAGCTTTCTTT. This sequence encodes CAWTLPGRGSTEAFF. Full variable domain (missing parts from reference TRBV30 and TRBJ1-1): SQTIHQWPATLVQPVGSPLSLECTVEGTSNPNLYWYRQAAGRGLQLLFYSVGIGQISSEVPQNLSASRPQDRQFILSSKKLLLSDSGFYLCAWTLPGRGSTEAFFGQGTRLTVV.

This clonotype was observed a few times. V is TRBV20-1 and J is TRBJ1-3; 9 bases are a match to TRBD1. The CDR3 is 14 residues long. Germline CDR1 is DFQATT and CDR2 is SNEGSKA (reference sequence). After removal of 6 bases from V and 6 bases from J, the junction contained 9 bases not matched to a gene. CDR3 region: CSALRDRASNTIYF. The CDR3 coding sequence is TGCAGTGCATTACGGGACAGGGCCTCAAACACCATATATTTT.

The chain uses TRBV19 and TRBJ1-5; no clear D. The CDR3 length is 13 residues. The V end was cut by 1 base, the J end by 4 bases, with 5 bases between. Germline V gives CDR1 LNHDA, CDR2 SQIVND (reference sequence). CDR3 DNA sequence: TGTGCCAGTAGTATAGCCCTGAATCAGCCCCAGCATTTT. Translation gives CASSIALNQPQHF.

Only one count was recorded for this clonotype. CDR3 protein: CASSELGSWYF. The CDR3 DNA follows: TGTGCCAGCAGTGAACTGGGGTCTTGGTACTTC. The gene calls are TRBV6-1 and TRBJ2-7, with D hard to call. V was clipped by 2 bases and J by 12 bases, with 11 bases between them. CDR3 size: 11 residues. Looked up from germline, CDR1 is MNHNS and CDR2 is SASEGT.

CDR3 in DNA: TGTGCCATCAGGGACAGGGCGGATTCACCCCTCCACTTT. This gives the protein CAIRDRADSPLHF. The gene calls are TRBV10-3 and TRBJ1-6; 8 nucleotides match TRBD1. Germline trimming cut 6 bases from V and 8 bases from J; bases unmatched to any gene: 3. CDR3 length equals 13 residues. Germline lookup yields CDR1 ENHRY and CDR2 SYGVKD.

To note about this clonotype: The conserved phenylalanine or tryptophan is not found at the CDR3 terminus, so this likely reflects a read error. The chain employs TRBV30 and TRBJ1-2; D call uncertain. Trimming removed 0 bases at V and 4 bases at J, with 3 bases between. The CDR3 spans 11 residues. CDR1 and CDR2 from the germline V gene are GTSNPN and SVGIG (reference sequence). CDR3 coding DNA: TGTGCCTGGAGTGTTGCCTATGGCTACACCATC. Translating it yields CAWSVAYGYTI.

On this clonotype itself: Germline and junction disagree at one end, which may indicate a read error. The rearrangement joins TRBV28 to TRBJ1-2; the D is unclear. The CDR3 spans 14 residues. CDR1 is MDHEN, CDR2 SYDVKM, per germline. The CDR3 is CTSSLYDRGYGYAF. The DNA for the CDR3 is TGTACCAGCAGTTTATACGACCGGGGTTATGGCTACGCCTTC.

The chain carries TRBV20-1 and TRBJ1-4, with D possibly being TRBD1 (5 bases). Per the germline V gene, CDR1 is DFQATT and CDR2 is SNEGSKA (reference sequence). V was pared by 6 bases and J by 8 bases, with 10 bases between. The CDR3 contains 11 residues. The CDR3 coding sequence is TGCAGTGCCCCCCGGGGCGAAAAACTGTTTTTT. Translating it yields CSAPRGEKLFF.

This chain uses TRBV6-1 with TRBJ1-4, with D perhaps matching TRBD1 (6 bases). The length of the CDR3 is 19 residues. The V end lost 0 bases, the J end lost 5 bases, and 22 bases lay between the germline ends. Germline CDR1 MNHNS, CDR2 SASEGT. The CDR3 nucleotides read TGTGCCAGCAGTGAAGCGCCACCGGGGGGCTGGGCCCCAAATGAAAAACTGTTTTTT. It codes for CASSEAPPGGWAPNEKLFF.

This clonotype has at least ten counts. The rearrangement links TRBV11-2 to TRBJ2-7; possible D gene TRBD1, 6 bases. Germline-derived CDR1 and CDR2 are SGHAT and FQNNGV. Deletions cut 5 bases from V and 2 bases from J, with 16 bases between. The CDR3 runs to 15 residues. Here the CDR3 DNA reads TGTGCCAGCAGCCAATTCTGGGACATTACCTACGAGCAGTACTTC. Its translation is CASSQFWDITYEQYF.

The chain carries TRBV12-3 or TRBV12-4 and TRBJ1-5, with unresolved D. The V and J ends lost 9 bases and 0 bases respectively, with 12 bases between them. The CDR3 runs to 14 residues. CDR3 in DNA: TGTGCCAGTACCATCGCGAATAGCAATCAGCCCCAGCATTTT. Translation gives CASTIANSNQPQHF.

V and J are TRBV19 and TRBJ1-5; D gene ambiguous. The CDR3 is made up of 15 amino acids. V was clipped by 7 bases and J by 0 bases, with 13 bases between them. CDR1 and CDR2 from the germline V gene are LNHDA and SQIVND (reference sequence). The CDR3 bases are TGTGCCAGTACCGTGGGAGGCTATAGCAATCAGCCCCAGCATTTT. This gives the protein CASTVGGYSNQPQHF.

The chain is built from TRBV9 and TRBJ2-1; unclear D gene. The V gene lost 1 base and the J gene lost 9 bases, with 17 bases spanning the gap. Germline V gene sequence: CDR1 SGDLS, CDR2 YYNGEE. The CDR3 runs 15 residues. The CDR3 DNA reads TGTGCCAGCAGCGTATATGGGAACCCGTCCGGTGAGCAGTTCTTC. Its translation is CASSVYGNPSGEQFF.

This clonotype was picked up a small number of times. The genes are TRBV20-1 and TRBJ2-7; either TRBD1 or TRBD2 may fit D (5 bases each). The CDR3 spans 14 residues. Trimming shortened V by 6 bases and J by 2 bases, and 17 bases separated the two germline ends. Germline V lookup: CDR1 DFQATT, CDR2 SNEGSKA (reference sequence). The CDR3 region has the DNA TGCAGTGCCGAGAGGGGAGAGAACCCCTACGAGCAGTACTTC. Amino acid sequence: CSAERGENPYEQYF.

This sequence joins TRBV13 and TRBJ1-1; possible D gene TRBD1, 5 bases. The CDR3 is made up of 19 amino acids. Germline V gives CDR1 PRHDT, CDR2 FYEKMQ (reference sequence). Deletions cut 2 bases from V and 5 bases from J, with 27 bases between. The CDR3 spells CASSLSILRPDIKGTEAFF. As DNA, the CDR3 is TGTGCCAGCAGCTTAAGTATCTTGCGGCCCGATATAAAGGGGACTGAAGCTTTCTTT.

This clonotype was seen ten or more times. The chain is built from TRBV20-1 and TRBJ1-1, with D possibly being TRBD1 (5 bases). The CDR3 consists of 13 residues. Per germline, CDR1 DFQATT and CDR2 SNEGSKA (reference sequence). The V end was cut by 5 bases, the J end by 2 bases, with 12 bases between. This CDR3 reads CSARDPKNTEAFF. The CDR3 DNA reads TGCAGTGCTCGGGACCCCAAAAACACTGAAGCTTTCTTT.

This clonotype turned up a few times. This clone may be a read error of a much larger clone one base away. The rearrangement uses TRBV13 and TRBJ1-4, with 10 bases matching TRBD1. Germline V lookup: CDR1 PRHDT, CDR2 FYEKMQ (reference sequence). The CDR3 length is 15 residues. CDR3 sequence reads: CASSGLGQGSEELFF. The CDR3 DNA is TGTGCCAGCAGCGGACTGGGACAGGGGAGTGAAGAACTGTTTTTT.

This clonotype appeared a few times. The V call is TRBV20-1, the J call TRBJ2-7; D possibly corresponds to TRBD1 (6 bases). The CDR3 spans 15 residues. Germline CDR1 DFQATT, CDR2 SNEGSKA (reference sequence). The V and J ends lost 3 bases and 5 bases respectively, with 20 bases between them. In DNA form, the CDR3 reads TGCAGTGCTAGTTCGACCCGGGACATTCAACACGAGCAGTACTTC. Protein sequence: CSASSTRDIQHEQYF.

The chain is built from TRBV19 and TRBJ2-2, with D perhaps matching TRBD1 (5 bases). CDR1 and CDR2 from the germline V gene are LNHDA and SQIVND (reference sequence). The CDR3 contains 13 residues. The DNA for the CDR3 is TGTGCGAGCAGGGTAACGAACACCGGGGAGCTGTTTTTT. Its protein is CASRVTNTGELFF.

A few counts support this clonotype. A much larger clone differs from this one at a single base, so this may be a read error. The chain combines TRBV6-2 or TRBV6-3 with TRBJ2-5; 7 bases fit TRBD1. This CDR3 has 14 amino acids. Germline V CDR1 and CDR2: MNHEY, SVGEGT. This chain's CDR3 is CASSYSLGTETQHF. CDR3 coding DNA: TGTGCCAGCAGTTACTCGCTGGGGACAGAGACCCAGCACTTC.

This clonotype showed up many times. The chain links TRBV9 to TRBJ1-2; D is unresolved. Trimming left V 3 bases short and J 3 bases short, with 12 bases between. The CDR3 contains 14 residues. Germline CDR1 and CDR2: SGDLS and YYNGEE. CDR3 bases: TGTGCCAGCAGCGCAGGTCCCGCAGACTATGGCTACACCTTC. Translation gives CASSAGPADYGYTF.

The J gene is TRBJ1-5, the V gene TRBV6-2 or TRBV6-3; TRBD1 might be the D (6 bases). CDR3 length equals 15 residues. The germline gives CDR1 MNHEY, CDR2 SVGEGT. The V end lost 5 bases, the J end lost 3 bases, and 14 bases lay between the germline ends. Here the CDR3 reads CASSPTGEHNQPQHF. CDR3 sequence (DNA): TGTGCCAGCAGTCCGACAGGTGAACACAATCAGCCCCAGCATTTT.

This clonotype turned up a few times. The V call is TRBV6-4, the J call TRBJ1-3; D might be TRBD1 (5 bases). Germline V gene lookup returns CDR1 MRHNA and CDR2 SNTAGT. The CDR3 contains 16 residues. V was shortened by 5 bases and J by 0 bases, with 14 bases between the two germline ends. This CDR3 reads CASSYWDPDSGNTIYF. DNA for the CDR3: TGTGCCAGCAGTTACTGGGACCCGGACTCTGGAAACACCATATATTTT.

About this clonotype itself: Being one base from a much bigger clone, this may be a read error. V and J are TRBV28 and TRBJ2-7; D ambiguous. Germline CDR1 is MDHEN and CDR2 is SYDVKM. This CDR3 has 11 residues. V was clipped by 11 bases and J by 3 bases, with 11 bases between them. This CDR3 reads CAGTLDYEQYF. The CDR3 DNA is TGTGCCGGCACTTTAGACTACGAGCAGTACTTC.

This clonotype was observed a handful of times. The chain has TRBV5-6 and TRBJ2-4, with 11 bases matching TRBD1. CDR3 size: 13 residues. The germline V gene encodes CDR1 SGHDT and CDR2 YYEEEE. V gave up 6 bases and J gave up 8 bases; unmatched junction bases: 4. CDR3 in amino acids: CASTGQGADIQYF. DNA for the CDR3: TGTGCCAGCACAGGACAGGGGGCTGACATTCAGTACTTC.

The genes are TRBV6-1 and TRBJ1-3, with no clear D. Trimming took off 8 bases at V and 2 bases at J, with 10 bases between the two ends. CDR1 is MNHNS, CDR2 SASEGT, per germline. CDR3 size: 13 residues. The DNA of the CDR3 is TGTGCCAGCTATCCCGGGACTGGAAACACCATATATTTT. Amino acid sequence: CASYPGTGNTIYF.

This clonotype was detected a few times. This chain joins TRBV24-1 and TRBJ1-2; D gene ambiguous. CDR3 length: 13 amino acids. V was clipped by 9 bases and J by 4 bases, with 14 bases between them. CDR1 and CDR2 from the germline V gene are KGHDR and SFDVKD. The CDR3 protein is CATSGPGSYGYTF. The CDR3 DNA reads as TGTGCCACCTCAGGACCTGGAAGCTATGGCTACACCTTC.

This clonotype has just a few counts. CDR3 sequence (DNA): TGCAGCGGGGGGACGGCGATGAACACTGAAGCTTTCTTT. Translating gives CSGGTAMNTEAFF. V gene TRBV29-1 combines with J gene TRBJ1-1; D is perhaps TRBD1 (5 bases). CDR1 is SQVTM, CDR2 ANQGSEA, per germline. The CDR3 runs to 13 residues. V lost 7 bases, J lost 0 bases, and 12 bases lay in between.